This passage covers 27 T cell receptor beta chains from one sample sequenced in a study of vaccination effects on CD4 cells after COVID-19. Generated by immunoSEQ multiplex PCR, the TCRdb table keeps only in-frame clones and is missing some. This repertoire shows 17,000 or so clones, 74% found once; its top ten account for around a sixth. These TCRs are of unknown antigen specificity. Antigen-specific CD4+ T cells were expanded with viral peptide pools in the ViraFEST assay before sequencing. Cultured cells yielded isolated CD4+ T cells after around 10 days. The person's infection with SARS-CoV-2, confirmed by PCR, took place between March and December 2020. The specimen was CD4+ T cells from PBMCs cultured with SARS-CoV-2 spike peptides, collected before COVID-19 vaccination. Every receptor here comes from a human donor who had a prior SARS-CoV-2 infection.

This clone was observed a single time. This chain joins TRBV7-2 and TRBJ2-3; D unclear. V lost 4 bases, J lost 2 bases, and 7 bases lay in between. This CDR3 spans 13 amino acids. CDR1 and CDR2 from the germline V gene are SGHTA and FQGNSA. The CDR3 is CASSSGDTDTQYF. DNA for the CDR3: TGTGCCAGCAGCTCCGGAGACACAGATACGCAGTATTTT.

The rearrangement uses TRBV5-1 and TRBJ2-5; D call uncertain. CDR1 and CDR2 from the germline V gene are SGHRS and YFSETQ. The CDR3 contains 14 residues. Trimming took 0 bases from V and 3 from J, leaving 9 bases between them. CDR3 protein: CASSLDGGEETQYF. As DNA, the CDR3 is TGCGCCAGCAGCTTGGACGGTGGAGAAGAGACCCAGTACTTC.

The CDR3 DNA follows: TGTGCCAGCTCACCACGTCAAAGGAATGAAAAACTGTTTTTT. Amino acid sequence: CASSPRQRNEKLFF. The chain links TRBV18 to TRBJ1-4; D not certain. There are 14 residues in the CDR3. Germline-derived CDR1 and CDR2 are KGHSH and LQKENI. Trimming took 1 base from V and 5 from J, leaving 8 bases between them.

J is TRBJ2-1 and V is TRBV11-2; D unclear. The CDR3 contains 13 residues. Per germline, CDR1 SGHAT and CDR2 FQNNGV. V dropped 0 bases and J dropped 3 bases, with 3 bases sitting between them. CDR3 DNA sequence: TGTGCCAGCAGCTTAGAGGTCTACAATGAGCAGTTCTTC. As protein: CASSLEVYNEQFF.

The rearrangement uses TRBV27 and TRBJ2-3; no definite D call. The germline CDR1 and CDR2 sequences are MNHEY and SMNVEV (reference sequence). The CDR3 sequence is 13 residues long. Trimming pared 3 bases from V and 1 base from J, leaving 5 bases between. The CDR3 spells CASSFRGTDTQYF. CDR3 bases: TGTGCCAGCAGTTTTCGGGGCACAGATACGCAGTATTTT.

This rearrangement joins TRBV3-1 (or the pseudogene TRBV3-2) to TRBJ2-3, with D perhaps assigned TRBD1 or TRBD2 (6 bases each). The CDR3 covers 14 residues. V was pared by 4 bases and J by 8 bases, with 16 bases between. Per germline, CDR1 LGHDT and CDR2 YNNKEL (reference sequence). The CDR3: CASSLGPGAFTQYF. CDR3 bases: TGTGCCAGCAGCCTAGGCCCGGGGGCGTTTACGCAGTATTTT.

This clone was detected once. The chain recombines TRBV7-8 with TRBJ1-2; unclear D gene. Per germline, CDR1 SGHVS and CDR2 FQNEAQ. The CDR3 covers 15 residues. The ends were cut back, 1 base at V and 6 bases at J, with 15 bases in the middle. The CDR3 nucleotides are TGTGCCAGCAGCTTAGAATTAGGGTTTGTCCATGGCTACACCTTC. Encoded protein: CASSLELGFVHGYTF.

This clone was observed once. The chain uses TRBV7-2 and TRBJ2-5; 10 bases are a match to TRBD2. Germline loops: CDR1 SGHTA, CDR2 FQGNSA. The CDR3 runs 13 residues. The trim removed 8 bases at V and 5 bases at J, leaving 5 bases unmatched. CDR3 in DNA: TGTGCCAGCGAGCGGGGGGGCCTGGAGACCCAGTACTTC. Translated: CASERGGLETQYF.

This clone appeared once. V and J are TRBV7-3 and TRBJ2-3; D not certain. CDR3 length: 14 residues. Trimming cost V 1 base and J 0 bases, with 5 bases left between them. Germline assignment: CDR1 SGHTA and CDR2 FQGTGA. Here the CDR3 DNA reads TGTGCCAGCAGCTTAAGGCAGAGCACAGATACGCAGTATTTT. Amino acid sequence: CASSLRQSTDTQYF. The full variable domain, with the rest looked up from reference TRBV7-3 and TRBJ2-3, is GAGVSQTPSNKVTEKGKYVELRCDPISGHTALYWYRQSLGQGPEFLIYFQGTGAADDSGLPNDRFFAVRPEGSVSTLKIQRTERGDSAVYLCASSLRQSTDTQYFGPGTRLTVL.

This clone came up once. The chain joins TRBV9 to TRBJ2-3; 11 bases are a match to TRBD2. Trimming took 0 bases from V and 6 from J; bases not matched to a gene: 6. Germline CDR1 SGDLS, CDR2 YYNGEE. The length of the CDR3 is 16 residues. In DNA form, the CDR3 reads TGTGCCAGCAGCGTAGGACTAGCGGGACCCCCGGATACGCAGTATTTT. It specifies CASSVGLAGPPDTQYF.

V gene TRBV21-1 combines with J gene TRBJ1-6; the DNA was not used to check the table's D call, TRBD1. TRBV21-1 is recorded as a pseudogene. The CDR3 totals 15 residues. In nucleotides, the CDR3 is TGTGCCAGCAGCAAAGAGCCAGGGGATAATTCACCCCTCCACTTT. This codes for CASSKEPGDNSPLHF.

The rearrangement links TRBV2 to TRBJ1-2, with 10 bases matching TRBD1. CDR3 length equals 13 residues. Trimming at V came to 7 bases and at J to 14 bases, leaving 13 bases not matched to a gene. Germline CDR1 SNHLY, CDR2 FYNNEI. CDR3 sequence: CASTQGTGDSLTF. As DNA, the CDR3 is TGTGCCAGCACCCAGGGGACAGGGGATTCCTTGACCTTC.

The CDR3 is CATSDPGQGAEETQYF. In DNA, the CDR3 is TGTGCCACCAGTGATCCGGGACAGGGGGCTGAGGAGACCCAGTACTTC. J is TRBJ2-5 and V is TRBV24-1; TRBD1 matches at 12 bases. V was clipped by 3 bases and J by 5 bases; unmatched bases: 6. There are 16 residues in the CDR3. Germline V gene lookup returns CDR1 KGHDR and CDR2 SFDVKD.

This clone came up once. This rearrangement joins TRBV9 to TRBJ2-1, with D perhaps matching TRBD1 or TRBD2 (6 bases each). V was trimmed by 0 bases and J by 3 bases, leaving 13 bases between them. The germline gives CDR1 SGDLS, CDR2 YYNGEE. The CDR3 runs to 16 residues. The CDR3 region is CASSVGGAAIYNEQFF. DNA of the CDR3: TGTGCCAGCAGCGTAGGGGGGGCGGCTATCTACAATGAGCAGTTCTTC.

This sequence joins TRBV5-4 and TRBJ2-5; possibly TRBD1 for D (6 bases). The CDR3 extends over 14 amino acids. CDR1 is SGHNT and CDR2 is YYREEE in the germline V gene (reference sequence). Trimming pared 0 bases from V and 3 bases from J, leaving 9 bases between. Here the CDR3 reads CASSLARGEETQYF. The CDR3 nucleotides read TGTGCCAGCAGCTTGGCCAGGGGCGAAGAGACCCAGTACTTC.

The chain couples TRBV12-5 to TRBJ2-1, with TRBD2 matching over 8 bases. The ends lost 6 bases at V and 2 bases at J; junction bases unmatched: 21. Germline assignment: CDR1 LGHNT and CDR2 FRNRAP. CDR3 length: 20 residues. This CDR3 is CASGLLLTAAAGVAYNEQFF. The CDR3 DNA reads TGTGCTAGTGGCCTCCTTCTAACCGCCGCAGCGGGAGTAGCCTACAATGAGCAGTTCTTC.

This clone was counted a few times. The chain couples TRBV3-1 (or the pseudogene TRBV3-2) to TRBJ1-3; 7 bases agree with TRBD1. Trimming cost V 9 bases and J 15 bases; bases outside gene matches: 11. The germline V gene has CDR1 LGHDT and CDR2 YNNKEL (reference sequence). There are 11 residues in the CDR3. The CDR3 DNA is TGTGCCAGTTCCGAGGGGGCGAGGGAATATTTT. Amino acids: CASSEGAREYF.

This sequence joins TRBV27 and TRBJ2-1; the match to TRBD2 covers 14 bases. Germline V gene sequence: CDR1 MNHEY, CDR2 SMNVEV (reference sequence). CDR3 size: 16 residues. V shed 5 bases, J shed 6 bases, and the junction held 6 bases outside the gene matches. Here the CDR3 DNA reads TGTGCCAGCAGTCGACGAGGACTAGCGGGGGGCAATGAGCAGTTCTTC. This encodes CASSRRGLAGGNEQFF.

V and J are TRBV11-2 and TRBJ1-2; a possible D gene is TRBD1 (6 bases). Deletions cut 1 base from V and 5 bases from J, with 17 bases between. CDR1 is SGHAT, CDR2 FQNNGV, per germline. CDR3 size: 16 residues. The CDR3 DNA reads TGTGCCAGCAGCTTAGGTGGGGTGGGGCAGGGGTATGGCTACACCTTC. It is translated as CASSLGGVGQGYGYTF.

This chain joins TRBV9 and TRBJ1-2; tentative D call: TRBD1 (6 bases). This CDR3 spans 14 amino acids. The germline gives CDR1 SGDLS, CDR2 YYNGEE. Between the trimmed V and J ends, which lost 2 bases and 5 bases, there was a span of 13 bases. The CDR3 is CASSVTTGPYGYTF. CDR3 nucleotide sequence: TGTGCCAGCAGCGTGACGACAGGACCTTATGGCTACACCTTC. The full variable domain, completed using reference TRBV9 and TRBJ1-2, is DSGVTQTPKHLITATGQRVTLRCSPRSGDLSVYWYQQSLDQGLQFLIQYYNGEERAKGNILERFSAQQFPDLHSELNLSSLELGDSALYFCASSVTTGPYGYTFGSGTRLTVV.

This clone was counted between two and nine times. The chain combines TRBV11-2 with TRBJ2-7; D assignment may be TRBD1 or TRBD2 (5 bases each). CDR1 SGHAT and CDR2 FQNNGV come from the germline V gene. The V and J ends lost 5 bases and 2 bases respectively, with 22 bases between them. There are 17 residues in the CDR3. The chain's CDR3 is CASSTYTGRSAAYEQYF. The CDR3 bases are TGTGCCAGCAGCACATACACGGGGCGTAGCGCAGCCTACGAGCAGTACTTC.

This clone ranks as medium-sized (0.01 to 0.1%). The rearrangement joins TRBV6-5 to TRBJ2-7; 8 positions agree with TRBD2. Per the germline V gene, CDR1 is MNHEY and CDR2 is SVGAGI. The V gene end was trimmed by 5 bases and the J gene end by 9 bases; junction bases not matched to a gene: 6. The CDR3 totals 12 residues. In DNA, the CDR3 is TGTGCCAGCAGTCCCGTAGCGGGATTGCAGTACTTC. Protein sequence: CASSPVAGLQYF.

The rearrangement links TRBV5-1 to TRBJ1-3; a weak D match, TRBD1 (5 bases). V was clipped by 4 bases and J by 4 bases, with 15 bases between them. The CDR3 runs 15 residues. CDR1 SGHRS and CDR2 YFSETQ come from the germline V gene. The CDR3 DNA sequence: TGCGCCAGCAGCCGGGGAGGGACGGAGGGAAACACCATATATTTT. It encodes CASSRGGTEGNTIYF.

The J gene is TRBJ1-5, the V gene TRBV10-3; 7 positions match TRBD1. This CDR3 comprises 13 residues. Looked up from germline, CDR1 is ENHRY and CDR2 is SYGVKD. Trimming took 11 bases from V and 0 from J; bases not matched to a gene: 4. The CDR3 bases are TGTGCCGTCGGGACAGATAGCAATCAGCCCCAGCATTTT. Encoded protein: CAVGTDSNQPQHF.

The chain combines TRBV24-1 with TRBJ2-6; D gene uncertain. Germline V gene lookup returns CDR1 KGHDR and CDR2 SFDVKD. The CDR3 totals 16 residues. The ends were cut back, 1 base at V and 3 bases at J, with 9 bases in the middle. The CDR3 loop is CATSDFRQDGANVLTF. As DNA, the CDR3 is TGTGCCACCAGTGATTTTAGGCAGGATGGGGCCAACGTCCTGACTTTC.

The chain combines TRBV11-3 with TRBJ2-3, with a possible D match to TRBD2 (6 bases). CDR1 is SGHNT and CDR2 is YENEEA in the germline V gene. CDR3 length: 14 amino acids. V was pared by 5 bases and J by 6 bases, with 15 bases between. The CDR3 spells CASSPGGERDTQYF. The CDR3 coding sequence is TGTGCCAGCAGCCCAGGCGGGGAGCGGGATACGCAGTATTTT.

The chain links TRBV7-2 to TRBJ2-7; TRBD1 matches 9 bases. J gave up 4 bases and V 4 bases, and 8 bases lay outside the gene matches. CDR1 and CDR2 from the germline V gene are SGHTA and FQGNSA. CDR3 size: 15 residues. The CDR3 coding sequence is TGTGCCAGCAGCTCGGCCGGGACAGGGTGGTACGAGCAGTACTTC. It is translated as CASSSAGTGWYEQYF.